The source of this TCR beta chain is a study of T cell repertoires in cytomegalovirus infection. As for the study in general: Both CMV infection and a matching HLA type were indicated by public TCR beta signatures.

Each CDR3 protein gets one entry after TCRdb re-called the reads with MiXCR. The sample contains 250,000 to 300,000 distinct CDR3 sequences, roughly 15% of which appear only once. This clonotype was picked up a small number of times. The germline gives CDR1 KGHDR, CDR2 SFDVKD. Between the trimmed V and J ends, which lost 0 bases and 6 bases, there was a span of 17 bases. The CDR3 length is 17 residues. The rearrangement uses TRBV24-1 and TRBJ2-1, with D perhaps TRBD2 (5 bases). Source material: PBMCs. The sequence derives from a human donor in good health (CMV status not recorded). Some clones in this sample may be carry-over from other donors' samples. The CDR3 loop is CATSDLLTRWESNEQFF. The DNA for the CDR3 is TGTGCCACCAGTGATTTGCTTACTAGGTGGGAATCCAATGAGCAGTTCTTC.